The next 14 T cell receptor beta chains were all read from a single sample in a study of T-cell memory formation after mild COVID-19. TCRdb re-analysed the 5' RACE reads in MiXCR, keeping a single row per CDR3 protein. The sample lists 350,000 to 450,000 distinct CDR3 sequences, around 27% occurring once. The sample consisted of PBMCs or a T cell subset sorted from them (not recorded which). The source is an adult woman who had mild COVID-19 (a few samples of this study predate the infection). Cell type and time point are not known.

The rearrangement joins TRBV4-1 to TRBJ2-1; 14 positions agree with TRBD2. The V gene's germline CDR1 is MGHRA and CDR2 YSYEKL. V lost 6 bases, J lost 5 bases, and 6 bases stayed unmatched. This CDR3 region has 16 residues. For the CDR3, the DNA is TGCGCCAGCAGAGGGGGACTAGCGGGGGCGCACAATGAGCAGTTCTTC. Translation: CASRGGLAGAHNEQFF.

This clonotype turned up a few times. The V call is TRBV7-8, the J call TRBJ2-1; tentatively, D is TRBD1 or TRBD2 (6 bases each). V was clipped by 1 base and J by 5 bases, with 9 bases between them. Germline values: CDR1 SGHVS, CDR2 FQNEAQ. CDR3 size: 14 residues. The CDR3 loop is CASSLVGGNNEQFF. The CDR3 DNA reads as TGTGCCAGCAGCTTAGTAGGGGGGAACAATGAGCAGTTCTTC.

The genes are TRBV2 and TRBJ2-1; 10 positions agree with TRBD2. The CDR3 has 16 residues. Germline CDR1 and CDR2: SNHLY and FYNNEI. The junction had 7 bases not matched to a gene; V was cut back by 1 base and J by 7 bases. CDR3 bases: TGTGCCAGCAGTGAAGACCGAGCGGGGGGGCGAAATGAGCAGTTCTTC. Protein sequence: CASSEDRAGGRNEQFF.

The sample holds a few counts of this clonotype. The V and J genes are TRBV10-3 and TRBJ2-7, with D possibly matching TRBD2 (5 bases). The CDR3 is 15 amino acids. The germline V gene encodes CDR1 ENHRY and CDR2 SYGVKD. The germline V and J ends were trimmed by 0 bases and 5 bases, with 14 bases remaining between them. CDR3 nucleotide sequence: TGTGCCATCAGTGAGTCCGGGATATCTGATAACGAGCAGTACTTC. Encoded protein: CAISESGISDNEQYF.

CDR3 loop: CASSRGGERDYGYTF. CDR3 bases: TGTGCCAGCAGCCGCGGGGGTGAGAGGGACTATGGCTACACCTTC. J is TRBJ1-2 and V is TRBV7-3, with D perhaps TRBD1 (5 bases). The CDR3 has 15 amino acids. The germline V gene has CDR1 SGHTA and CDR2 FQGTGA. With 5 bases removed from V and 3 bases from J, the gap between germline ends came to 16 bases.

This clonotype was recorded a few times. This sequence joins TRBV5-1 and TRBJ2-3; TRBD1 matches 10 bases. CDR3 length: 16 amino acids. With 0 bases clipped from V and 1 base from J, the junction kept 2 bases outside the gene matches. Looked up from germline, CDR1 is SGHRS and CDR2 is YFSETQ. The CDR3 is CASSLAGTGGTDTQYF. In nucleotides, the CDR3 is TGCGCCAGCAGCTTGGCCGGGACAGGGGGCACAGATACGCAGTATTTT.

This clonotype was found a few times. The rearrangement uses TRBV12-3 or TRBV12-4 and TRBJ2-1, with 7 bases fitting TRBD2. CDR3 length equals 17 residues. The V and J ends lost 6 bases and 0 bases, in that order; junction bases with no gene match: 11. The CDR3 loop reads CASSLGGGVSSYNEQFF. CDR3 in DNA: TGTGCCAGCAGCCTGGGGGGGGGGGTCAGCTCCTACAATGAGCAGTTCTTC.

V is TRBV4-1 and J is TRBJ2-3; a weak D match, TRBD2 (7 bases). The CDR3 runs 14 residues. The germline V gene has CDR1 MGHRA and CDR2 YSYEKL. V lost 1 base, J lost 7 bases, and 12 bases lay in between. CDR3 bases: TGCGCCAGCAGCCAAGGTGGGAGGGGGTATACGCAGTATTTT. Translating it yields CASSQGGRGYTQYF.

The V call is TRBV3-1, the J call TRBJ1-2; TRBD1 agrees at 10 bases. Per germline, CDR1 LGHDT and CDR2 YNNKEL (reference sequence). The CDR3 sequence is 16 residues long. The ends lost 3 bases at V and 8 bases at J; junction bases unmatched: 12. CDR3 nucleotide sequence: TGTGCCAGCAGCCATTGGCCGGGACAGGGGACTGGAGGCTACACCTTC. Translation: CASSHWPGQGTGGYTF.

This clonotype came up a few times. This chain joins TRBV10-2 and TRBJ1-6; no definite D call. CDR1 and CDR2 from the germline V gene are WSHSY and SAAADI. V shed 11 bases and J shed 6 bases, with 14 bases lying between them. This CDR3 spans 13 amino acids. CDR3 DNA sequence: TGCGCCGGGAAGGGAGACCTTAATTCACCCCTCCACTTT. This sequence encodes CAGKGDLNSPLHF.

Ten or more counts support this clonotype. DNA of the CDR3: TGTGCCAGCAGTTCCCCGGGACTAGCTTCAGATACGCAGTATTTT. Amino acid sequence: CASSSPGLASDTQYF. This rearrangement joins TRBV12-3 or TRBV12-4 to TRBJ2-3, with 9 bases that match TRBD2. The CDR3 is 15 amino acids. The V and J ends lost 4 bases and 4 bases, in that order; junction bases with no gene match: 6.

This clonotype was detected once. Its ends do not fully match the called genes, so a read error is possible. CDR3: CDSSYSEGSQPQHF. The CDR3 DNA is TGTGACAGCAGTTACTCTGAGGGAAGTCAGCCCCAGCATTTT. The genes are TRBV6-6 and TRBJ1-5; D is undetermined. The V gene's germline CDR1 is MNHNY and CDR2 SVGAGI (reference sequence). The CDR3 extends over 14 amino acids.

This chain links TRBV18 with TRBJ2-5; either TRBD1 or TRBD2 may fit D (5 bases each). CDR3 length: 13 residues. Trimming shortened V by 6 bases and J by 4 bases, and 12 bases separated the two germline ends. CDR1 is KGHSH, CDR2 LQKENI, per germline. CDR3 DNA: TGTGCCAGCTCTTCGGGGCGGACAGAGACCCAGTACTTC. It encodes CASSSGRTETQYF.

This rearrangement joins TRBV2 to TRBJ2-7, with TRBD1 matching over 7 bases. J was trimmed by 1 base and V by 5 bases; bases with no gene match: 11. The CDR3 runs 16 residues. Germline CDR1 SNHLY, CDR2 FYNNEI. The CDR3, as DNA: TGTGCCAGCAGTAACCCACAGGGACAGATATCCTACGAGCAGTACTTC. Protein product: CASSNPQGQISYEQYF.